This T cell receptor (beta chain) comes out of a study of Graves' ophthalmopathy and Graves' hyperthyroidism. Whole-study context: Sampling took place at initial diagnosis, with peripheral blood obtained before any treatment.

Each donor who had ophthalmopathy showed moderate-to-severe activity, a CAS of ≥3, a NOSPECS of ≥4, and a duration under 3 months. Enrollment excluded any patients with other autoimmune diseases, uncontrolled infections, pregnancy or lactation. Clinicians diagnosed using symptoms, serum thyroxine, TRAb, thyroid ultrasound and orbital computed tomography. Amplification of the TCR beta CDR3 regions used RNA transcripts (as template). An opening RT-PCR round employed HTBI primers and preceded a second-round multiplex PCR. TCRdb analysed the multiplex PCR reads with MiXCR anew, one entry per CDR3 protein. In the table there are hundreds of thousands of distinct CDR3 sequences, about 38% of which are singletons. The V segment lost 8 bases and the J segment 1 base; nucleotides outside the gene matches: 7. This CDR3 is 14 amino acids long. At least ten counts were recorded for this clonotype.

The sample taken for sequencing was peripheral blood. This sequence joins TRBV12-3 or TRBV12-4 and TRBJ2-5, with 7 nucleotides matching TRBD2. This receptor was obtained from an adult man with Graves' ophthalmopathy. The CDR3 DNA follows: TGTGCCAGCTCGAGCGGGGTTATCCAAGAGACCCAGTACTTC. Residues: CASSSGVIQETQYF.